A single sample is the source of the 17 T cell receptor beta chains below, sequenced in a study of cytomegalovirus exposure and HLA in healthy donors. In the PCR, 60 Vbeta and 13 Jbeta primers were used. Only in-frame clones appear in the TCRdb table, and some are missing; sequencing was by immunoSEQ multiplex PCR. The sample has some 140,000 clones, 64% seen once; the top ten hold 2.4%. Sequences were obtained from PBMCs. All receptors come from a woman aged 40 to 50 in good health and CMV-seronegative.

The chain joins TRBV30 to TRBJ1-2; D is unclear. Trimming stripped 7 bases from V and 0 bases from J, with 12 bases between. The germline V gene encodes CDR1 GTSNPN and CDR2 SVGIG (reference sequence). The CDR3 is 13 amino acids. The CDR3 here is CASTAGSNYGYTF. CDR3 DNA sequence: TGTGCCTCGACGGCAGGCTCTAACTATGGCTACACCTTC.

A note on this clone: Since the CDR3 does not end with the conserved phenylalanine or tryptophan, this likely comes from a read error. The CDR3 protein is CASSPGTGGYEQYL. In nucleotides, the CDR3 is TGTGCCAGCAGCCCCGGGACAGGGGGCTACGAGCAGTACCTC. This chain uses TRBV7-9 with TRBJ2-7; 11 bases line up with TRBD1. This CDR3 spans 14 amino acids. The junction had 3 bases not matched to a gene; V was cut back by 5 bases and J by 3 bases. Germline V CDR1 and CDR2: SEHNR, FQNEAQ (reference sequence).

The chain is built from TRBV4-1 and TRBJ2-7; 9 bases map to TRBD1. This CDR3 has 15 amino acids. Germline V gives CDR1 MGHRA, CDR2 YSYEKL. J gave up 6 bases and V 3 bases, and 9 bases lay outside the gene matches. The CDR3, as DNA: TGCGCCAGCAGCCAGCCGGGACAGGGTCTAGGCGAGCAGTACTTC. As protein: CASSQPGQGLGEQYF.

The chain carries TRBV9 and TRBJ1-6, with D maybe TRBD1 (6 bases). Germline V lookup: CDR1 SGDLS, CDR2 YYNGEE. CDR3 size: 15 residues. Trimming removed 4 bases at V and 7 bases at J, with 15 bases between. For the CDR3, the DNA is TGTGCCAGCAGCCCCTTCCAGGGGCCGAATTCACCCCTCCACTTT. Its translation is CASSPFQGPNSPLHF. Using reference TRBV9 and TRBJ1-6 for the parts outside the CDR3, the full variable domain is DSGVTQTPKHLITATGQRVTLRCSPRSGDLSVYWYQQSLDQGLQFLIQYYNGEERAKGNILERFSAQQFPDLHSELNLSSLELGDSALYFCASSPFQGPNSPLHFGNGTRLTVT.

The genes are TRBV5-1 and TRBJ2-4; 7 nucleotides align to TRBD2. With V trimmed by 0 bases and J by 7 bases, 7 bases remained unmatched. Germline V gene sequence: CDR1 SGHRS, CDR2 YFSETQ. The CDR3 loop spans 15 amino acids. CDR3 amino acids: CASSLELAGGNIQYF. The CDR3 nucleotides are TGCGCCAGCAGCTTGGAGTTAGCGGGTGGGAACATTCAGTACTTC.

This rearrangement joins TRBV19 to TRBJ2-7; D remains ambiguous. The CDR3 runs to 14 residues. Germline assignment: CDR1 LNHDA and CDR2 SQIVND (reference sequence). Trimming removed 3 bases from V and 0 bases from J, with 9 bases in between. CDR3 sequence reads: CASSIRHTSYEQYF. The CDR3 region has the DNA TGTGCCAGTAGTATCAGACATACCTCCTACGAGCAGTACTTC. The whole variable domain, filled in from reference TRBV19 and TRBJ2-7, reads DGGITQSPKYLFRKEGQNVTLSCEQNLNHDAMYWYRQDPGQGLRLIYYSQIVNDFQKGDIAEGYSVSREKKESFPLTVTSAQKNPTAFYLCASSIRHTSYEQYFGPGTRLTVT.

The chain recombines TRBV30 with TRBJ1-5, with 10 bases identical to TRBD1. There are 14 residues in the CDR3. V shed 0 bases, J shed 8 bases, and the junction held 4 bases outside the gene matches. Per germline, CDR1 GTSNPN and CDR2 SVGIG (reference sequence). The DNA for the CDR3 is TGTGCCTGGAGTGTAGGGGGACAGGGGAAGCCCCAGCATTTT. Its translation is CAWSVGGQGKPQHF. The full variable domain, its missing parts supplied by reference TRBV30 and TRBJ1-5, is SQTIHQWPATLVQPVGSPLSLECTVEGTSNPNLYWYRQAAGRGLQLLFYSVGIGQISSEVPQNLSASRPQDRQFILSSKKLLLSDSGFYLCAWSVGGQGKPQHFGDGTRLSIL.

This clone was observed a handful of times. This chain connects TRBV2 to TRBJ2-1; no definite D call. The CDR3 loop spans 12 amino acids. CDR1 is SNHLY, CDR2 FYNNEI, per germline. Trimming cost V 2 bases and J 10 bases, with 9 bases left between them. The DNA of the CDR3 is TGTGCCAGCAGTGAATACCCGCAGGAGCAGTTCTTC. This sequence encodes CASSEYPQEQFF. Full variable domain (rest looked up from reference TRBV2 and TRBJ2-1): EPEVTQTPSHQVTQMGQEVILRCVPISNHLYFYWYRQILGQKVEFLVSFYNNEISEKSEIFDDQFSVERPDGSNFTLKIRSTKLEDSAMYFCASSEYPQEQFFGPGTRLTVL.

CDR3 amino acids: CASSRERTYEQYF. DNA for the CDR3: TGTGCCAGCAGCCGAGAGAGAACCTACGAGCAGTACTTC. V and J are TRBV7-2 and TRBJ2-7; no clear D. Germline V lookup: CDR1 SGHTA, CDR2 FQGNSA. The CDR3 spans 13 residues. V dropped 5 bases and J dropped 2 bases, with 10 bases sitting between them.

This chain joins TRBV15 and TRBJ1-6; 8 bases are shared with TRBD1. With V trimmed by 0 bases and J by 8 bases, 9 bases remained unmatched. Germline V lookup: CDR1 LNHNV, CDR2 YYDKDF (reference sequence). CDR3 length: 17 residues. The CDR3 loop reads CATSRDRTGGNDSPLHF. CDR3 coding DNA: TGTGCCACCAGCAGAGATCGTACAGGGGGTAACGATTCACCCCTCCACTTT.

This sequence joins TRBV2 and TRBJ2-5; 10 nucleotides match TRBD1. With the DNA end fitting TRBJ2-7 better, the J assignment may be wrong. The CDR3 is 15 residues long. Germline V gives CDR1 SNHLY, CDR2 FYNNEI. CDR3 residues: CASSGGQGETYEQYF. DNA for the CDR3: TGTGCCAGCAGTGGAGGACAGGGGGAAACCTACGAGCAGTACTTC.

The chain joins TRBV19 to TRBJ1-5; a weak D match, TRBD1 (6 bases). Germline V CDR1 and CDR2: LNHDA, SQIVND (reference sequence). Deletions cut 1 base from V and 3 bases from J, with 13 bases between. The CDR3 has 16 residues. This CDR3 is CASSIADTGYNQPQHF. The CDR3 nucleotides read TGTGCCAGTAGTATAGCGGACACAGGGTACAATCAGCCCCAGCATTTT.

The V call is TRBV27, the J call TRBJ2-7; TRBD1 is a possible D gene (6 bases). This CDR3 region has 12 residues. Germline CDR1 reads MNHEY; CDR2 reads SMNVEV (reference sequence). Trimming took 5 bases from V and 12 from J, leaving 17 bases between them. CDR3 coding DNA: TGTGCCAGCAGTCCTAACGCCGGGACAAGGTACTTC. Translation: CASSPNAGTRYF.

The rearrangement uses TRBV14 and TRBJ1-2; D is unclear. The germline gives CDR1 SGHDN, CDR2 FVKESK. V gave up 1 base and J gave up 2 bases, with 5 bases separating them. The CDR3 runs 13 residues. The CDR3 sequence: CASSQVVNYGYTF. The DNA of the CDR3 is TGTGCCAGCAGCCAAGTAGTAAACTATGGCTACACCTTC. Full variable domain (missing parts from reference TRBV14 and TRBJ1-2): EAGVTQFPSHSVIEKGQTVTLRCDPISGHDNLYWYRRVMGKEIKFLLHFVKESKQDESGMPNNRFLAERTGGTYSTLKVQPAELEDSGVYFCASSQVVNYGYTFGSGTRLTVV.

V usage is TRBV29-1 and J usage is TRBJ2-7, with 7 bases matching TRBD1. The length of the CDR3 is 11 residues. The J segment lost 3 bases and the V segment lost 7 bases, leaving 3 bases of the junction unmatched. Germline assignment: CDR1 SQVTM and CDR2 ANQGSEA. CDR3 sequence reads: CSGQGGYEQYF. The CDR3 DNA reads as TGCAGCGGACAGGGTGGCTACGAGCAGTACTTC.

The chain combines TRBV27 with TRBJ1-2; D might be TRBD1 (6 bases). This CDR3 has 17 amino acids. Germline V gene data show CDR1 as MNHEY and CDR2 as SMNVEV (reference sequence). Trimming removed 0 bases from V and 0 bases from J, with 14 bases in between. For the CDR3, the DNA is TGTGCCAGCAGTTTATCCGTGGGCGGGGGCCCTAACTATGGCTACACCTTC. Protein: CASSLSVGGGPNYGYTF.

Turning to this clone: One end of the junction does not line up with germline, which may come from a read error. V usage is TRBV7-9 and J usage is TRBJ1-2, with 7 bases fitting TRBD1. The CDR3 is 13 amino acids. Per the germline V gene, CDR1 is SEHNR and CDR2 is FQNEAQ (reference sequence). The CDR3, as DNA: TGTTCCAGCAGCTCCCAGGGGGAAAATGGCTACACCTTC. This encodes CSSSSQGENGYTF.